The rows below give T cell receptor beta chains drawn from one sample of a study of cytomegalovirus exposure and HLA in healthy donors. Profiled with immunoSEQ multiplex PCR; TCRdb holds only in-frame clones, not every one. The sample shows 250,000 to 350,000 clones, roughly 89% of them seen only once. Specimen: PBMCs. The receptors shown here come from a man aged 35 to 55 in good health and CMV-seropositive. Each CDR3 is given with its conserved first and last residue. The D gene is left open where the match is weak. Size is omitted from some rows. Given values are once, few, many or a class for expanded clones.

V	D	size	J	DNA	CDR3
TRBV5-4	.	.	TRBJ2-1	TGTGCCAGCAGCTTAGAGAGCTCCTACAATGAGCAGTTCTTC	CASSLESSYNEQFF
TRBV5-6	TRBD2	.	TRBJ2-7	TGTGCCAGCAGCTTGACTAGCGGGAGGGTTCACCCCTACGAGCAGTACTTC	CASSLTSGRVHPYEQYF
TRBV27	.	.	TRBJ2-7	TGTGCCAGCAGTCCCCGACCGGGGAGCTACGAGCAGTACTTC	CASSPRPGSYEQYF
TRBV2	.	few	TRBJ1-5	TGTGCCAGCAGGTCGGGGGGGAGCGGTCAGCCCCAGCATTTT	CASRSGGSGQPQHF
TRBV14	TRBD2	.	TRBJ2-7	TGTGCCAGCAGCCAAGGTTCGGGGGGAGCCTACGAGCAGTACTTC	CASSQGSGGAYEQYF
TRBV6-5	.	once	TRBJ2-3	.	CASSTSTGGTDTQYF
TRBV27	.	once	TRBJ1-1	TGTGCCAGCAGTTTATCGATGACAGGCGAAGCTTTCTTT	CASSLSMTGEAFF
TRBV7-8	.	few	TRBJ2-1	TGTGCCAGCAGCTTAAGGGAGTCGGGCTTTAGCTACAATGAGCAGTTCTTC	CASSLRESGFSYNEQFF
TRBV5-5	.	few	TRBJ1-1	TGTGCCAGCAGCTTAACAGACACTGAAGCTTTCTTT	CASSLTDTEAFF
TRBV7-3	.	.	TRBJ2-7	TGTGCCAGCAGCTTAGGGGGCGGGAGCTCCTACGAGCAGTACTTC	CASSLGGGSSYEQYF
TRBV27	TRBD1	.	TRBJ2-7	TGTGCCAGCAGTTTTGGGACAGCCTACGAGCAGTACTTC	CASSFGTAYEQYF
TRBV7-2	TRBD2	.	TRBJ2-1	TGTGCCAGCAGCTTAGCGCAACTAGCGGGAGGGCCGTTGTACAATGAGCAGTTCTTC	CASSLAQLAGGPLYNEQFF
TRBV6-5	.	.	TRBJ2-7	TGTGCCAGCAGCCTAGGGGCAGGGCACTACGAGCAGTACTTC	CASSLGAGHYEQYF
TRBV27	.	.	TRBJ2-7	TGTGCCAGCGGGACATCCTTTTCGTCCTACGAGCAGTACTTC	CASGTSFSSYEQYF
TRBV7-9	.	.	TRBJ2-7	TGTTCCAGCAGCTTAAGCGGCTACGAGCAGTACTTC	CSSSLSGYEQYF
TRBV7-3	.	.	TRBJ1-1	TGTGCCAGCAGCTTAGGGGGAGGGGGGGGTACTGAAGCTTTCTTT	CASSLGGGGGTEAFF
TRBV6-1	TRBD1	.	TRBJ1-5	TGTGCCAGCAGTGGGACAGGGGTGGGAAATCAGCCCCAGCATTTT	CASSGTGVGNQPQHF
TRBV5-1	TRBD2	.	TRBJ2-7	TGCGCCAGCAGCTCCGGGACTAGTTTTTACGAGCAGTACTTC	CASSSGTSFYEQYF
TRBV10-3	TRBD1	.	TRBJ1-4	TGTGCCATCAGCCCGCGACAGGGGACCTCTAATGAAAAACTGTTTTTT	CAISPRQGTSNEKLFF
TRBV6-5	.	.	TRBJ1-3	TGTGCCAGCGGACAATCTGACTCTGGAAACACCATATATTTT	CASGQSDSGNTIYF
TRBV4-2	TRBD2	.	TRBJ2-3	TGTGCCAGCAGCCGCCGACTAGCGACAGATACGCAGTATTTT	CASSRRLATDTQYF
TRBV15	TRBD1	.	TRBJ2-5	TGTGCCACCAGCAGAGATAGGGGACAGCAAGAGACCCAGTACTTC	CATSRDRGQQETQYF
TRBV4-1	.	.	TRBJ2-3	TGCGCCAGCAGCCAAACGGGAATCACAGATACGCAGTATTTT	CASSQTGITDTQYF
TRBV7-9	.	.	TRBJ2-7	TGTGCCAGCAGCGCGCCGGAGTCCCCGGGGTGGGAGCAGTACTTC	CASSAPESPGWEQYF
TRBV27	.	.	TRBJ2-2	TGTGCCAGCAGTTTATTTTCTAGCGCGAACACCGGGGAGCTGTTTTTT	CASSLFSSANTGELFF
TRBV7-8	.	.	TRBJ2-1	TGTGCCAGCAGCCCCATCAGGGGGGATCGGATGGATGAGCAGTTCTTC	CASSPIRGDRMDEQFF
TRBV19	TRBD1	.	TRBJ2-1	TGTGCCAGTAGTATAGGGGACAGCAGGGCCAGTGAGCAGTTCTTC	CASSIGDSRASEQFF
TRBV18	.	.	TRBJ2-7	TGTGCCAGCTCATCCCGGACAGACTCCTACGAGCAGTACTTC	CASSSRTDSYEQYF
TRBV5-1	TRBD1	.	TRBJ1-2	TGCGCCAGCAGCTCCGGACAGGGGCTTAGCGGTGGCTACACCTTC	CASSSGQGLSGGYTF
TRBV4-3	.	.	TRBJ1-6	TGCGCCAGCAGCCAAGACACAGGGTCCTATTCACCCCTCCACTTT	CASSQDTGSYSPLHF
TRBV28	TRBD2	.	TRBJ2-5	TGTGCCAGCAGTTTCCGGGGGGTCGAGACCCAGTACTTC	CASSFRGVETQYF
TRBV27	TRBD2	.	TRBJ2-7	TGTGCCAGCAGTTCCCTGTCCGGGACTAGCGGGAGGGGGTTCTACGAGCAGTACTTC	CASSSLSGTSGRGFYEQYF
TRBV2	TRBD1	.	TRBJ1-5	TGTGCCAGCAGTGGAGCCGGACAGGGACAGCCCCAGCATTTT	CASSGAGQGQPQHF
TRBV7-9	.	.	TRBJ2-7	TGTGCCAGCAGCTCGCCCCAGGGGATGACCTACGAGCAGTACTTC	CASSSPQGMTYEQYF
TRBV2	.	.	TRBJ1-5	TGTGCCAGCAGTGAAGGTGGGGGCACTCAGCCCCAGCATTTT	CASSEGGGTQPQHF
TRBV5-1	TRBD2	.	TRBJ2-7	TGCGCCAGCAGCTCCGCCGGGACTAGCGGCTACGAGCAGTACTTC	CASSSAGTSGYEQYF